The 25 T cell receptor beta chains reported below all come from one sample, sequenced in a study of T cell responses to AZD1222 COVID-19 vaccine. Clones were read by immunoSEQ multiplex PCR, and TCRdb kept only the in-frame ones, dropping some. Of tens of thousands of clones in the sample, 92% were seen once. The material was peripheral blood, obtained 28 days after the second AZD1222 dose. All receptors derive from an adult who received the AZD1222 COVID-19 vaccine.

This clone turned up a few times. V and J are TRBV28 and TRBJ1-4; TRBD1 matches 7 bases. V was pared by 6 bases and J by 7 bases, with 11 bases of the junction left unmatched. This CDR3 has 15 amino acids. The germline CDR1 and CDR2 sequences are MDHEN and SYDVKM. In nucleotides, the CDR3 is TGTGCCAGCAGCTCCCCGGGACAGTCGGGTGAAAAACTGTTTTTT. The encoded protein is CASSSPGQSGEKLFF. The whole variable domain, remainder taken from reference TRBV28 and TRBJ1-4, is DVKVTQSSRYLVKRTGEKVFLECVQDMDHENMFWYRQDPGLGLRLIYFSYDVKMKEKGDIPEGYSVSREKKERFSLILESASTNQTSMYLCASSSPGQSGEKLFFGSGTQLSVL.

The DNA of the CDR3 is TGTGCCAGCAGTTCAGGGGGGCGGATCTCCTACGAGCAGTACTTC. Its translation is CASSSGGRISYEQYF. The chain joins TRBV5-4 to TRBJ2-7, with a possible D match to TRBD1 (7 bases). This CDR3 has 15 residues. Germline values: CDR1 SGHNT, CDR2 YYREEE (reference sequence). The V end was cut by 5 bases, the J end by 0 bases, with 15 bases between.

The chain employs TRBV6-1 and TRBJ1-3; D remains ambiguous. The ends were cut back, 1 base at V and 0 bases at J, with 10 bases in the middle. Germline V CDR1 and CDR2: MNHNS, SASEGT. The CDR3 is made up of 16 amino acids. The CDR3 sequence is CASSEVRGFSGNTIYF. CDR3 coding DNA: TGTGCCAGCAGTGAAGTTCGAGGGTTCTCTGGAAACACCATATATTTT.

The chain combines TRBV15 with TRBJ2-6; a weak D match, TRBD1 (5 bases). In germline, CDR1 is LNHNV, CDR2 YYDKDF (reference sequence). The CDR3 spans 15 residues. V lost 0 bases and J 6 bases, leaving 9 bases between the germline ends. CDR3 sequence (DNA): TGTGCCACCAGCAGAGATAGGGGCGAGGCCAACGTCCTGACTTTC. Translating gives CATSRDRGEANVLTF.

The V gene is TRBV6-6, the J gene TRBJ2-3, with 10 bases matching TRBD1. This CDR3 region has 17 residues. Germline V CDR1 and CDR2: MNHNY, SVGAGI (reference sequence). The V segment lost 5 bases and the J segment 3 bases; nucleotides outside the gene matches: 11. CDR3 sequence reads: CASSHLSPGQGTDTQYF. The CDR3 bases are TGTGCCAGCAGTCACCTCTCCCCGGGACAGGGGACAGATACGCAGTATTTT.

The rearrangement uses TRBV6-1 and TRBJ1-2; 9 positions match TRBD1. Germline CDR1 reads MNHNS; CDR2 reads SASEGT. The length of the CDR3 is 17 residues. Trimming removed 4 bases from V and 4 bases from J; junction bases left unmatched: 13. The CDR3 bases are TGTGCCAGCAGTGCCAACCGGGACAGGGTATTATTCTATGGCTACACCTTC. This translates into CASSANRDRVLFYGYTF.

The rearrangement links TRBV3-1 (or the pseudogene TRBV3-2) to TRBJ2-7, with D possibly being TRBD2 (5 bases). Germline V gene sequence: CDR1 LGHDT, CDR2 YNNKEL (reference sequence). V lost 6 bases and J lost 5, with 17 bases in between. The CDR3 covers 14 residues. The CDR3 DNA is TGTGCCAGCAGTGAAACTAGATTCCGTCACGAGCAGTACTTC. It encodes CASSETRFRHEQYF.

This clone appeared a few times. The chain employs TRBV6-6 and TRBJ1-1; 7 bases match TRBD1. The trim removed 7 bases at V and 0 bases at J, leaving 8 bases unmatched. Germline V gene sequence: CDR1 MNHNY, CDR2 SVGAGI (reference sequence). This CDR3 is built from 15 residues. CDR3 protein: CASTLEGAVNTEAFF. The CDR3 DNA follows: TGTGCCAGCACCTTGGAGGGGGCTGTGAACACTGAAGCTTTCTTT.

The chain is built from TRBV6-5 and TRBJ1-4; 8 bases are a match to TRBD1. The CDR3 totals 16 residues. J lost 4 bases, V lost 2 bases, and 6 bases had no gene match. CDR1 is MNHEY, CDR2 SVGAGI, per germline. The CDR3, as DNA: TGTGCCAGCAGTTACACGGGGACAGGAGATAATGAAAAACTGTTTTTT. Its translation is CASSYTGTGDNEKLFF.

The chain links TRBV4-1 to TRBJ2-5; possible D gene TRBD2, 5 bases. V was pared by 3 bases and J by 9 bases, with 17 bases between. The CDR3 loop spans 14 amino acids. Germline CDR1 reads MGHRA; CDR2 reads YSYEKL. The CDR3 reads CASSHSVASEAQYF. The CDR3 DNA reads as TGCGCCAGCAGCCATTCGGTGGCCTCGGAGGCCCAGTACTTC.

V usage is TRBV5-5 and J usage is TRBJ1-2; D perhaps matches TRBD1 (5 bases). From germline, CDR1 is SGHKS and CDR2 YYEKEE (reference sequence). The CDR3 is 14 amino acids. Trimming shortened V by 4 bases and J by 5 bases, and 15 bases separated the two germline ends. Here the CDR3 reads CASSLTGGSYGYTF. The CDR3 DNA follows: TGTGCCAGCAGCCTCACGGGGGGATCTTATGGCTACACCTTC.

The V call is TRBV6-5, the J call TRBJ2-7, with TRBD1 matching 8 bases. The CDR3 is made up of 15 amino acids. The J segment lost 5 bases and the V segment lost 0 bases, leaving 6 bases of the junction unmatched. Germline V CDR1 and CDR2: MNHEY, SVGAGI. This CDR3 is CASSYSTLDRDEQYF. The DNA for the CDR3 is TGTGCCAGCAGTTACTCGACCCTGGACAGGGACGAGCAGTACTTC.

The chain carries TRBV19 and TRBJ1-2; 9 bases line up with TRBD1. After removal of 6 bases from V and 5 bases from J, the junction contained 7 bases not matched to a gene. The CDR3 sequence is 14 residues long. Per germline, CDR1 LNHDA and CDR2 SQIVND (reference sequence). CDR3 nucleotides: TGTGCCAGTAGGAACACCGGGACAGGGTATGGCTACACCTTC. Protein sequence: CASRNTGTGYGYTF.

The chain has TRBV28 and TRBJ1-4, with D unresolved. This CDR3 has 14 amino acids. Germline-derived CDR1 and CDR2 are MDHEN and SYDVKM. Deletions cut 7 bases from V and 1 base from J, with 10 bases between. DNA of the CDR3: TGTGCCAGCAACCGGGTTAGAACTAATGAAAAACTGTTTTTT. Protein product: CASNRVRTNEKLFF.

The J gene is TRBJ1-2, the V gene TRBV20-1; D is possibly TRBD1 (5 bases). The V gene's germline CDR1 is DFQATT and CDR2 SNEGSKA (reference sequence). Trimming cost V 6 bases and J 12 bases, with 17 bases left between them. The CDR3 is 11 residues long. CDR3 loop: CSAAGTDVHTF. Here the CDR3 DNA reads TGCAGTGCCGCTGGGACTGACGTCCACACCTTC.

The rearrangement uses TRBV7-3 and TRBJ2-2; 9 nucleotides agree with TRBD1. The CDR3 is 17 residues long. Germline V lookup: CDR1 SGHTA, CDR2 FQGTGA. Trimming removed 0 bases from V and 5 bases from J; junction bases left unmatched: 7. The CDR3 DNA follows: TGTGCCAGCAGCTTAACGGCCCCGGACAGGGGTACCGGGGAGCTGTTTTTT. Translated, it gives CASSLTAPDRGTGELFF.

This clone has only one observation. The chain combines TRBV11-2 with TRBJ2-3; 9 bases line up with TRBD2. The CDR3 consists of 16 residues. The junction had 11 bases not matched to a gene; V was cut back by 5 bases and J by 5 bases. The germline V gene has CDR1 SGHAT and CDR2 FQNNGV. This CDR3 reads CASSDPAGGSLDTQYF. In nucleotides, the CDR3 is TGTGCCAGCAGCGACCCAGCGGGAGGTTCATTAGATACGCAGTATTTT.

The chain uses TRBV7-7 and TRBJ2-1, with 7 bases fitting TRBD2. The CDR3 sequence is 15 residues long. CDR1 and CDR2 from the germline V gene are SSHAT and FNYEAQ (reference sequence). With 6 bases clipped from V and 9 bases from J, the junction kept 14 bases outside the gene matches. CDR3 coding DNA: TGTGCCAGCAGTCCAACTAGCGCCCCGACAAGTGAGCAGTTCTTC. Translating it yields CASSPTSAPTSEQFF.

The table lists this clone with a count of one. The chain carries TRBV6-5 and TRBJ1-1, with D uncertain. The ends were cut back, 8 bases at V and 0 bases at J, with 7 bases in the middle. This CDR3 is built from 12 residues. Germline lookup yields CDR1 MNHEY and CDR2 SVGAGI. The CDR3 DNA follows: TGTGCCAGCGCCGGACTGAACACTGAAGCTTTCTTT. Its translation is CASAGLNTEAFF.

V and J are TRBV10-1 and TRBJ2-1; 7 bases match TRBD2. The CDR3 totals 18 residues. The germline V gene encodes CDR1 WNHNN and CDR2 SYGVQD (reference sequence). Trimming at V came to 0 bases and at J to 7 bases, leaving 15 bases not matched to a gene. The CDR3 sequence: CASSESEPSGRLGNEQFF. Here the CDR3 DNA reads TGCGCCAGCAGTGAGTCTGAGCCTAGCGGTAGACTGGGAAATGAGCAGTTCTTC.

The chain uses TRBV27 and TRBJ1-2; 9 bases align to TRBD1. The junction had 15 bases not matched to a gene; V was cut back by 5 bases and J by 5 bases. Germline loops: CDR1 MNHEY, CDR2 SMNVEV (reference sequence). The CDR3 totals 17 residues. CDR3 DNA sequence: TGTGCCAGCAGTCAAGTTTCACAGGGGGCGCAAGATTATGGCTACACCTTC. This translates into CASSQVSQGAQDYGYTF.

This sequence joins TRBV3-1 (or the pseudogene TRBV3-2) and TRBJ2-7; 14 nucleotides match TRBD2. Looked up from germline, CDR1 is LGHDT and CDR2 is YNNKEL (reference sequence). V was pared by 1 base and J by 6 bases, with 2 bases of the junction left unmatched. This CDR3 is built from 15 residues. CDR3 in amino acids: CASSQGLAGGSEQYF. The CDR3 DNA follows: TGTGCCAGCAGCCAAGGACTAGCGGGAGGGTCCGAGCAGTACTTC.

This clone was seen once. V and J are TRBV2 and TRBJ2-2, with no clear D. V dropped 5 bases and J dropped 0 bases, with 13 bases sitting between them. Looked up from germline, CDR1 is SNHLY and CDR2 is FYNNEI. The CDR3 has 16 amino acids. The DNA of the CDR3 is TGTGCCAGCAGTCTCTTTGCGGAAGCGAACACCGGGGAGCTGTTTTTT. Its translation is CASSLFAEANTGELFF.

The CDR3 protein is CASSHTGGEQYF. CDR3 DNA sequence: TGTGCCAGCAGCCACACAGGGGGCGAGCAGTACTTC. The V and J genes are TRBV7-8 and TRBJ2-7; the match to TRBD1 covers 8 bases. Trimming cost V 5 bases and J 6 bases; bases outside gene matches: 3. CDR1 SGHVS and CDR2 FQNEAQ come from the germline V gene. CDR3 length: 12 residues. The entire variable domain, with the rest obtained from reference TRBV7-8 and TRBJ2-7, is as follows: GAGVSQSPRYKVAKRGQDVALRCDPISGHVSLFWYQQALGQGPEFLTYFQNEAQLDKSGLPSDRFFAERPEGSVSTLKIQRTQQEDSAVYLCASSHTGGEQYFGPGTRLTVT.

V and J are TRBV7-9 and TRBJ2-5; 7 nucleotides agree with TRBD2. The germline V gene has CDR1 SEHNR and CDR2 FQNEAQ (reference sequence). The J segment lost 1 base and the V segment lost 6 bases, leaving 5 bases of the junction unmatched. The CDR3 length is 14 residues. Written as DNA, the CDR3 is TGTGCCAGCAGGACAGCTAGCGGCCAAGAGACCCAGTACTTC. It translates to CASRTASGQETQYF.